The clone carrying this TCR beta chain was seen many times. What it binds is not known. Germline CDR1 reads SGHRS; CDR2 reads YFSETQ. Trimming stripped 6 bases from V and 8 bases from J, with 17 bases between. The CDR3 contains 14 residues. Amplified TCR beta CDR3 regions came from RNA transcripts. The HTBI primer set was used in a first-round RT-PCR of the TCR CDR3. TCRdb used MiXCR to reprocess the multiplex PCR reads, holding one entry per CDR3 protein. The data contain some 350,000 distinct CDR3 sequences, around 15% of them singletons. Active moderate-to-severe ophthalmopathy, Clinical Activity Score at least 3, NOSPECS at least 4, under 3 months' duration. Exclusion followed for patients with uncontrolled infection, other autoimmune disease, pregnancy or lactation. Extraction of PBMCs used roughly 9.6 ml of fresh peripheral blood. This sample was taken from a study of T cells in Graves' hyperthyroidism and ophthalmopathy.

Regarding the study as a whole: Clonotypes that were expanded in thyroid above 0.001 mostly appeared in blood too.

This sequence originates from a woman aged 55-69 years with Graves' ophthalmopathy. The gene calls are TRBV5-1 and TRBJ2-2; D gene ambiguous. The sample consisted of blood. The CDR3 loop reads CASKRATGGGELFF. CDR3 DNA: TGCGCCAGCAAACGAGCGACGGGCGGAGGGGAGCTGTTTTTT.